This T cell receptor (beta chain) came from a study of cytomegalovirus exposure and HLA in healthy donors. PCR was performed using 60 Vbeta and 13 Jbeta primers. Clones were read by immunoSEQ multiplex PCR, and TCRdb kept only the in-frame ones, dropping some. The profile shows 210,000 or so clones, about 75% of them singletons. V was pared by 6 bases and J by 6 bases, with 17 bases between. The CDR3 totals 14 residues. In germline, CDR1 is SQVTM, CDR2 ANQGSEA. The TCR was taken from a man younger than 35 in good health and CMV-seronegative. The genes are TRBV29-1 and TRBJ2-2; TRBD2 is a possible D gene (6 bases). Sequencing used PBMCs. CDR3 in DNA: TGCAGCGTCGGGGGTCCCTCTAACGCCGGGGAGCTGTTTTTT. This codes for CSVGGPSNAGELFF.